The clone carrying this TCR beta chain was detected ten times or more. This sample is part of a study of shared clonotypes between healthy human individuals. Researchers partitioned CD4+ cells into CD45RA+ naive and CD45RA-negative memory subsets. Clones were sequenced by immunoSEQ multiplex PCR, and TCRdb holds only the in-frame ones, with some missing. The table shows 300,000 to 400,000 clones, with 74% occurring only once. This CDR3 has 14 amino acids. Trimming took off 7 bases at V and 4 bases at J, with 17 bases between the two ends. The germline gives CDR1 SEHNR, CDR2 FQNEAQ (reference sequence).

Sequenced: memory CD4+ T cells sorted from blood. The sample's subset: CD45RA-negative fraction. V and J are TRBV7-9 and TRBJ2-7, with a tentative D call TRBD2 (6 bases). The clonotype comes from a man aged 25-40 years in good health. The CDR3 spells CASTSTGVRYEQYF. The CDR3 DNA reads TGTGCCAGCACTTCGACGGGAGTACGATACGAGCAGTACTTC.